These 20 T cell receptor beta chains came from one sample sequenced in a study. Using its own MiXCR run on the 5' RACE reads, TCRdb lists one record per CDR3 protein. The sample carries about 62,000 distinct CDR3 sequences, around 30% recorded once. The sample consisted of tumor-infiltrating naive CD4+ T cells sorted from the breast tumor. Subset noted: naive CD4+ T cells, CD4+CD45RA+CD25-. These receptors were taken from a female donor with breast cancer.

This clonotype was picked up many times. The gene calls are TRBV12-3 or TRBV12-4 and TRBJ2-2, with D possibly being TRBD2 (5 bases). Trimming took 6 bases from V and 0 from J, leaving 14 bases between them. This CDR3 region has 16 residues. The CDR3 loop is CASSQFAGTNTGELFF. The CDR3 DNA is TGTGCCAGCAGCCAGTTCGCCGGGACGAACACCGGGGAGCTGTTTTTT.

This clonotype has more than one count but fewer than ten. The V call is TRBV20-1, the J call TRBJ2-1, with a weak D call TRBD2 (6 bases). Germline assignment: CDR1 DFQATT and CDR2 SNEGSKA (reference sequence). The CDR3 totals 13 residues. V was clipped by 0 bases and J by 5 bases, with 8 bases between them. CDR3 protein: CSARDLADNEQFF. The CDR3 coding sequence is TGCAGTGCTAGAGATTTAGCGGACAATGAGCAGTTCTTC.

This clonotype was seen only a few times. The genes are TRBV4-1 and TRBJ2-5, with D possibly being TRBD1 or TRBD2 (7 bases each). The CDR3 totals 16 residues. V was clipped by 1 base and J by 4 bases, with 16 bases between them. In germline, CDR1 is MGHRA, CDR2 YSYEKL. The CDR3 DNA reads TGCGCCAGCAGCCAAGTGGCAGGGGGGGGCGGAGAGACCCAGTACTTC. This sequence encodes CASSQVAGGGGETQYF.

The rearrangement joins TRBV5-1 to TRBJ1-1; TRBD1 matches 7 bases. CDR1 SGHRS and CDR2 YFSETQ come from the germline V gene. The J segment lost 7 bases and the V segment lost 0 bases, leaving 9 bases of the junction unmatched. The CDR3 has 15 residues. The CDR3 region is CASSLAGTENREAFF. CDR3 sequence (DNA): TGCGCCAGCAGCTTGGCCGGGACAGAAAACCGTGAAGCTTTCTTT.

The J gene is TRBJ2-7, the V gene TRBV10-2; D is ambiguous. Per the germline V gene, CDR1 is WSHSY and CDR2 is SAAADI. CDR3 length: 14 residues. Trimming left V 4 bases short and J 3 bases short, with 13 bases between. This CDR3 reads CASSVLSEGYEQYF. The DNA for the CDR3 is TGCGCCAGCAGTGTGCTGAGCGAAGGCTACGAGCAGTACTTC.

This clonotype was observed a single time. The genes are TRBV7-9 and TRBJ2-3; tentatively, D is TRBD2 (7 bases). Germline CDR1 reads SEHNR; CDR2 reads FQNEAQ (reference sequence). This CDR3 is built from 15 residues. The V end was cut by 4 bases, the J end by 5 bases, with 16 bases between. The CDR3 DNA follows: TGTGCCAGCAGCTCTTTAGTGGGAGGGGGAGATACGCAGTATTTT. Protein product: CASSSLVGGGDTQYF.

This clonotype has a count of ten or more. The J gene is TRBJ2-1, the V gene TRBV10-3; 13 nucleotides align to TRBD2. The V segment lost 7 bases and the J segment 7 bases; nucleotides outside the gene matches: 7. The CDR3 is made up of 15 amino acids. The germline V gene has CDR1 ENHRY and CDR2 SYGVKD. The CDR3 spells CAIITGTSGTNEQFF. CDR3 nucleotides: TGTGCCATCATTACCGGGACTAGCGGGACGAATGAGCAGTTCTTC.

The rearrangement joins TRBV7-3 to TRBJ2-2; TRBD1 agrees at 11 bases. V was clipped by 5 bases and J by 8 bases; unmatched bases: 7. Germline CDR1 and CDR2: SGHTA and FQGTGA. The CDR3 has 15 amino acids. The CDR3 reads CASSRGQGASGELFF. The CDR3 bases are TGTGCCAGCAGCCGCGGACAGGGGGCTTCAGGGGAGCTGTTTTTT.

For the CDR3, the DNA is TGCGCCAGCAGCCACAGGGGGAAGGATCGCACCGGGGAGCTGTTTTTT. Encoded protein: CASSHRGKDRTGELFF. The chain uses TRBV5-1 and TRBJ2-2; TRBD1 matches 8 bases. The CDR3 is 16 amino acids. Germline V gene data show CDR1 as SGHRS and CDR2 as YFSETQ. Germline trimming cut 4 bases from V and 4 bases from J; bases unmatched to any gene: 9.

The J gene is TRBJ2-1, the V gene TRBV11-2; 13 positions match TRBD2. CDR1 is SGHAT, CDR2 FQNNGV, per germline. This CDR3 region has 17 residues. The V gene end was trimmed by 3 bases and the J gene end by 6 bases; junction bases not matched to a gene: 8. This chain's CDR3 is CASSLGTSGKGSNEQFF. CDR3 coding DNA: TGTGCCAGCAGCTTGGGGACTAGCGGGAAAGGGTCCAATGAGCAGTTCTTC.

This clonotype was detected only a few times. V usage is TRBV12-3 or TRBV12-4 and J usage is TRBJ2-6; TRBD2 aligns across 13 bases. There are 17 residues in the CDR3. J was trimmed by 4 bases and V by 8 bases; bases with no gene match: 8. The CDR3 is CASLLAGGPLGANVLTF. The CDR3 DNA sequence: TGTGCCAGCTTACTAGCGGGAGGGCCATTAGGGGCCAACGTCCTGACTTTC.

This clonotype was found many times. This chain joins TRBV5-1 and TRBJ2-1, with 7 bases lining up with TRBD2. The junction had 8 bases not matched to a gene; V was cut back by 1 base and J by 4 bases. Per the germline V gene, CDR1 is SGHRS and CDR2 is YFSETQ. This CDR3 has 16 residues. The CDR3 bases are TGCGCCAGCAGCTTGTGGGGGAGGGCCTCGTACAATGAGCAGTTCTTC. This codes for CASSLWGRASYNEQFF. The full variable domain, completed using reference TRBV5-1 and TRBJ2-1, is KAGVTQTPRYLIKTRGQQVTLSCSPISGHRSVSWYQQTPGQGLQFLFEYFSETQRNKGNFPGRFSGRQFSNSRSEMNVSTLELGDSALYLCASSLWGRASYNEQFFGPGTRLTVL.

The table lists this clonotype with a few counts. The chain combines TRBV7-2 with TRBJ2-7, with D maybe TRBD1 (6 bases). Trimming left V 0 bases short and J 5 bases short, with 11 bases between. The CDR3 runs to 14 residues. Germline V lookup: CDR1 SGHTA, CDR2 FQGNSA. The CDR3 loop reads CASSLARGKDEQYF. Written as DNA, the CDR3 is TGTGCCAGCAGCTTAGCCAGGGGCAAGGACGAGCAGTACTTC. Using reference TRBV7-2 and TRBJ2-7 for the parts outside the CDR3, the full variable domain is GAGVSQSPSNKVTEKGKDVELRCDPISGHTALYWYRQSLGQGLEFLIYFQGNSAPDKSGLPSDRFSAERTGGSVSTLTIQRTQQEDSAVYLCASSLARGKDEQYFGPGTRLTVT.

This clonotype was detected a few times. The V gene is TRBV7-9, the J gene TRBJ1-1; D not resolved. Germline-derived CDR1 and CDR2 are SEHNR and FQNEAQ (reference sequence). The CDR3 covers 13 residues. V was shortened by 3 bases and J by 0 bases, with 5 bases between the two germline ends. CDR3 bases: TGTGCCAGCAGCTTCACGATGAACACTGAAGCTTTCTTT. Translation: CASSFTMNTEAFF.

The V gene is TRBV7-2, the J gene TRBJ1-2; 9 bases are a match to TRBD1. The CDR3 totals 15 residues. Trimming took 4 bases from V and 6 from J; bases not matched to a gene: 9. Per germline, CDR1 SGHTA and CDR2 FQGNSA. CDR3 protein: CASSSHGGQGDGYTF. The CDR3 DNA reads as TGTGCCAGCAGCTCCCACGGGGGACAGGGAGATGGCTACACCTTC.

This clonotype was counted a few times. The chain joins TRBV2 to TRBJ1-3; D is uncertain. This CDR3 comprises 16 residues. Germline assignment: CDR1 SNHLY and CDR2 FYNNEI. V was pared by 3 bases and J by 0 bases, with 12 bases between. The CDR3, as DNA: TGTGCCAGCAGTGAGTCAACAGTGCGCTCTGGAAACACCATATATTTT. Protein sequence: CASSESTVRSGNTIYF.

The V gene is TRBV11-3, the J gene TRBJ2-1, with D unclear. Germline assignment: CDR1 SGHNT and CDR2 YENEEA. CDR3 length: 16 residues. V was cut by 2 bases and J by 0 bases, with 11 bases left in between. CDR3 residues: CASSLSAVYSYNEQFF. The CDR3 bases are TGTGCCAGCAGCTTAAGCGCGGTCTACTCCTACAATGAGCAGTTCTTC.

The rearrangement links TRBV6-5 to TRBJ2-1, with 9 bases fitting TRBD2. CDR1 and CDR2 (germline): MNHEY, SVGAGI. V lost 2 bases, J lost 7 bases, and 6 bases stayed unmatched. The CDR3 runs 15 residues. CDR3 in amino acids: CASSYIEAGGNEQFF. CDR3 in DNA: TGTGCCAGCAGTTACATTGAGGCGGGAGGGAATGAGCAGTTCTTC.

This chain connects TRBV12-3 or TRBV12-4 to TRBJ2-7; TRBD2 matches at 9 bases. This CDR3 region has 16 residues. The V and J ends lost 3 bases and 1 base, in that order; junction bases with no gene match: 7. The CDR3 DNA follows: TGTGCCAGCAGTTTTCGCGGGGGGGCCGGGTCCTACGAGCAGTACTTC. Protein product: CASSFRGGAGSYEQYF.

J is TRBJ2-1 and V is TRBV7-6; 9 bases line up with TRBD2. V lost 1 base to trimming and J lost 3 bases; unmatched junction nucleotides: 1. The length of the CDR3 is 15 residues. Germline loops: CDR1 SGHVS, CDR2 FNYEAQ. CDR3 region: CASSLVAGDYNEQFF. DNA for the CDR3: TGTGCCAGCAGCTTAGTAGCGGGAGACTACAATGAGCAGTTCTTC.